One and the same sample provided the 23 T cell receptor beta chains below, sequenced in a study of cytotoxic CD8 clonotypes in ibrutinib-treated CLL. Some clones are missing from TCRdb's copy, which holds only in-frame ones; the method was immunoSEQ multiplex PCR. The sample shows over 100,000 clones, 75% to 90% of them seen only once. Sequencing used PBMCs, obtained after 24 months of ibrutinib treatment. The receptors derive from a human donor with chronic lymphocytic leukemia.

V gene TRBV19 combines with J gene TRBJ1-3; unclear D gene. The germline gives CDR1 LNHDA, CDR2 SQIVND (reference sequence). This CDR3 is built from 14 residues. Deletions cut 6 bases from V and 0 bases from J, with 9 bases between. The CDR3 protein is CASRKMSSGNTIYF. In nucleotides, the CDR3 is TGTGCCAGTAGGAAGATGAGCTCTGGAAACACCATATATTTT. Drawing the rest from reference TRBV19 and TRBJ1-3, the complete variable domain is DGGITQSPKYLFRKEGQNVTLSCEQNLNHDAMYWYRQDPGQGLRLIYYSQIVNDFQKGDIAEGYSVSREKKESFPLTVTSAQKNPTAFYLCASRKMSSGNTIYFGEGSWLTVV.

CDR3 protein: CSAGRDSPLHF. DNA of the CDR3: TGCAGTGCAGGGCGGGATTCACCCCTCCACTTT. V is TRBV20-1 and J is TRBJ1-6; D gene uncertain. CDR1 is DFQATT, CDR2 SNEGSKA, per germline (reference sequence). The CDR3 runs to 11 residues. V gave up 6 bases and J gave up 8 bases, with 8 bases separating them.

This chain links TRBV2 with TRBJ2-7; 8 positions agree with TRBD2. CDR1 is SNHLY and CDR2 is FYNNEI in the germline V gene. The CDR3 is made up of 15 amino acids. V was pared by 6 bases and J by 0 bases, with 7 bases of the junction left unmatched. The DNA for the CDR3 is TGTGCCAGCAGCCCGGAGGGACTAGACTCCTACGAGCAGTACTTC. Translated, it gives CASSPEGLDSYEQYF. The complete variable domain, with remaining parts taken from reference TRBV2 and TRBJ2-7, reads EPEVTQTPSHQVTQMGQEVILRCVPISNHLYFYWYRQILGQKVEFLVSFYNNEISEKSEIFDDQFSVERPDGSNFTLKIRSTKLEDSAMYFCASSPEGLDSYEQYFGPGTRLTVT.

The chain joins TRBV10-3 to TRBJ2-5; 8 bases are a match to TRBD1. This CDR3 has 15 residues. V shed 4 bases and J 5 bases; nucleotides not matched to a gene: 9. Germline V CDR1 and CDR2: ENHRY, SYGVKD. CDR3 nucleotides: TGTGCCATCAGTGCGGACAGGGAGGACCTGGAGACCCAGTACTTC. Translating gives CAISADREDLETQYF.

This chain connects TRBV7-6 to TRBJ2-3; possibly TRBD1 or TRBD2 for D (7 bases each). Per the germline V gene, CDR1 is SGHVS and CDR2 is FNYEAQ. The CDR3 covers 16 residues. Trimming stripped 6 bases from V and 3 bases from J, with 19 bases between. CDR3 in amino acids: CASSLGEGAVTDTQYF. The CDR3 DNA is TGTGCCAGCAGTCTAGGGGAGGGGGCGGTTACAGATACGCAGTATTTT. Together with reference TRBV7-6 and TRBJ2-3, the CDR3 gives the full variable domain: GAGVSQSPRYKVTKRGQDVALRCDPISGHVSLYWYRQALGQGPEFLTYFNYEAQQDKSGLPNDRFSAERPEGSISTLTIQRTEQRDSAMYRCASSLGEGAVTDTQYFGPGTRLTVL.

The chain uses TRBV19 and TRBJ1-2; the D gene is possibly TRBD1 (5 bases). Germline loops: CDR1 LNHDA, CDR2 SQIVND (reference sequence). The V and J ends lost 10 bases and 3 bases respectively, with 12 bases between them. This CDR3 is 12 amino acids long. The CDR3 sequence is CAMTDNYYGYTF. For the CDR3, the DNA is TGTGCCATGACGGACAACTACTATGGCTACACCTTC.

V and J are TRBV28 and TRBJ1-1; the D gene is possibly TRBD1 (6 bases). Germline values: CDR1 MDHEN, CDR2 SYDVKM. The CDR3 covers 19 residues. Trimming shortened V by 6 bases and J by 5 bases, and 31 bases separated the two germline ends. DNA of the CDR3: TGTGCCAGCAGGGCCGAACCGTTCTTGACAGGATCGAGAAGGACTGAAGCTTTCTTT. It encodes CASRAEPFLTGSRRTEAFF.

This rearrangement joins TRBV7-2 to TRBJ1-2, with D possibly TRBD1 on 6 matching bases. Per the germline V gene, CDR1 is SGHTA and CDR2 is FQGNSA. Between the trimmed V and J ends, which lost 3 bases and 2 bases, there was a span of 19 bases. CDR3 size: 17 residues. The CDR3 region has the DNA TGTGCCAGCAGCTTGGAGACTAACAGGGAAGTGAACTATGGCTACACCTTC. This sequence encodes CASSLETNREVNYGYTF.

This chain uses TRBV4-1 with TRBJ2-7; D tentatively fits TRBD1 or TRBD2 (5 bases each). The germline gives CDR1 MGHRA, CDR2 YSYEKL. The CDR3 spans 14 residues. The ends were cut back, 1 base at V and 7 bases at J, with 14 bases in the middle. The CDR3 coding sequence is TGCGCCAGCAGCCAAGGGGGGACCCCGCGAGAGCAGTACTTC. Amino acids: CASSQGGTPREQYF.

This rearrangement joins TRBV7-2 to TRBJ1-4; no clear D gene. CDR3 length: 15 residues. The germline gives CDR1 SGHTA, CDR2 FQGNSA. Trimming stripped 1 base from V and 4 bases from J, with 10 bases between. The CDR3 loop reads CASSLEAWDNEKLFF. The CDR3 nucleotides are TGTGCCAGCAGCTTAGAGGCCTGGGATAATGAAAAACTGTTTTTT.

This clone was found a few times. The chain combines TRBV20-1 with TRBJ1-1; D remains ambiguous. The V gene's germline CDR1 is DFQATT and CDR2 SNEGSKA (reference sequence). This CDR3 comprises 11 residues. The germline V and J ends were trimmed by 7 bases and 5 bases, with 11 bases remaining between them. CDR3 amino acids: CSGRSRTEAFF. In nucleotides, the CDR3 is TGCAGTGGACGGAGTCGGACTGAAGCTTTCTTT.

This sequence joins TRBV7-2 and TRBJ2-2; D might be TRBD1 or TRBD2, each matching 6 bases. This CDR3 has 14 amino acids. Germline V gene data show CDR1 as SGHTA and CDR2 as FQGNSA. Trimming removed 3 bases at V and 6 bases at J, with 11 bases between. CDR3 nucleotides: TGTGCCAGCAGCTTGGGGGGCTCAGCCGGGGAGCTGTTTTTT. It yields the protein CASSLGGSAGELFF.

The J gene is TRBJ1-2, the V gene TRBV7-9; possibly TRBD1 for D (5 bases). With 4 bases removed from V and 3 bases from J, the gap between germline ends came to 6 bases. Per germline, CDR1 SEHNR and CDR2 FQNEAQ (reference sequence). The CDR3 has 12 residues. CDR3 DNA sequence: TGTGCCAGCAGCTCACAGGACTATGGCTACACCTTC. As protein: CASSSQDYGYTF.

This chain links TRBV11-2 with TRBJ2-7; 8 nucleotides align to TRBD2. The CDR3 runs to 17 residues. Germline-derived CDR1 and CDR2 are SGHAT and FQNNGV. With 6 bases clipped from V and 0 bases from J, the junction kept 13 bases outside the gene matches. CDR3 sequence (DNA): TGTGCCAGCAGTCACGGGAGGGGGTTGGCCCCCTCCTACGAGCAGTACTTC. It is translated as CASSHGRGLAPSYEQYF.

This sequence joins TRBV6-1 and TRBJ2-5; D unclear. Germline V gives CDR1 MNHNS, CDR2 SASEGT. The CDR3 is 14 amino acids. V was shortened by 4 bases and J by 1 base, with 10 bases between the two germline ends. CDR3 DNA: TGTGCCAGCAGTGTAGGGCTGGCCCAAGAGACCCAGTACTTC. Translated, it gives CASSVGLAQETQYF.

The J gene is TRBJ1-2, the V gene TRBV28; the D gene is possibly TRBD1 (5 bases). Germline V lookup: CDR1 MDHEN, CDR2 SYDVKM. This CDR3 is built from 17 residues. Trimming shortened V by 2 bases and J by 5 bases, and 21 bases separated the two germline ends. The CDR3 loop is CASSLTVRDGRKYGYTF. The CDR3 DNA sequence: TGTGCCAGCAGTTTAACTGTAAGGGACGGAAGAAAGTATGGCTACACCTTC.

The chain uses TRBV7-6 and TRBJ2-7; D gene ambiguous. This CDR3 spans 13 amino acids. Trimming cost V 1 base and J 3 bases, with 7 bases left between them. CDR1 and CDR2 (germline): SGHVS, FNYEAQ. The CDR3 DNA sequence: TGTGCCAGCAGCTTAGGACTCCACTACGAGCAGTACTTC. It codes for CASSLGLHYEQYF.

The chain uses TRBV5-1 and TRBJ1-1; no clear D. This CDR3 is 13 amino acids long. CDR1 and CDR2 from the germline V gene are SGHRS and YFSETQ. V was trimmed by 4 bases and J by 1 base, leaving 8 bases between them. CDR3 protein: CASSNTWNTEAFF. CDR3 nucleotide sequence: TGCGCCAGCAGCAACACGTGGAACACTGAAGCTTTCTTT. The complete variable domain, with remaining parts taken from reference TRBV5-1 and TRBJ1-1, reads KAGVTQTPRYLIKTRGQQVTLSCSPISGHRSVSWYQQTPGQGLQFLFEYFSETQRNKGNFPGRFSGRQFSNSRSEMNVSTLELGDSALYLCASSNTWNTEAFFGQGTRLTVV.

The genes are TRBV28 and TRBJ1-5, with 9 bases lining up with TRBD1. This CDR3 comprises 16 residues. J lost 1 base, V lost 4 bases, and 5 bases had no gene match. CDR1 is MDHEN and CDR2 is SYDVKM in the germline V gene. The CDR3 loop reads CASSYGGQGSNQPQHF. The DNA of the CDR3 is TGTGCCAGCAGTTATGGAGGACAGGGGAGCAATCAGCCCCAGCATTTT.

This chain connects TRBV28 to TRBJ2-7, with 7 positions matching TRBD1. CDR3 length: 14 amino acids. With V trimmed by 4 bases and J by 2 bases, 5 bases remained unmatched. Germline CDR1 reads MDHEN; CDR2 reads SYDVKM. The CDR3 sequence is CASSWGTVPYEQYF. The CDR3 bases are TGTGCCAGCAGTTGGGGGACAGTGCCCTACGAGCAGTACTTC.

A few counts support this clone. The rearrangement uses TRBV28 and TRBJ2-3; D is tentatively TRBD1 or TRBD2 (5 bases each). This CDR3 is built from 14 residues. Germline CDR1 reads MDHEN; CDR2 reads SYDVKM. V gave up 6 bases and J gave up 0 bases, with 10 bases separating them. Here the CDR3 DNA reads TGTGCCAGCAGGCCCGGGACGAGCACAGATACGCAGTATTTT. Amino acids: CASRPGTSTDTQYF.

This clone was counted a single time. The gene calls are TRBV7-9 and TRBJ1-1; maybe TRBD1 (5 bases). V was shortened by 3 bases and J by 10 bases, with 15 bases between the two germline ends. CDR3 length: 13 residues. Germline V gene lookup returns CDR1 SEHNR and CDR2 FQNEAQ (reference sequence). CDR3 region: CASSLSGAGGAFF. CDR3 nucleotide sequence: TGTGCCAGCAGCTTGAGTGGGGCTGGCGGAGCTTTCTTT.

This clone was counted once. This chain uses TRBV7-9 with TRBJ1-1, with D possibly TRBD1 on 6 matching bases. This CDR3 has 16 residues. Per the germline V gene, CDR1 is SEHNR and CDR2 is FQNEAQ (reference sequence). V was pared by 5 bases and J by 1 base, with 17 bases between. The CDR3 sequence is CASSPRGGAGNTEAFF. The CDR3 DNA follows: TGTGCCAGCAGCCCCCGTGGGGGGGCAGGGAACACTGAAGCTTTCTTT.